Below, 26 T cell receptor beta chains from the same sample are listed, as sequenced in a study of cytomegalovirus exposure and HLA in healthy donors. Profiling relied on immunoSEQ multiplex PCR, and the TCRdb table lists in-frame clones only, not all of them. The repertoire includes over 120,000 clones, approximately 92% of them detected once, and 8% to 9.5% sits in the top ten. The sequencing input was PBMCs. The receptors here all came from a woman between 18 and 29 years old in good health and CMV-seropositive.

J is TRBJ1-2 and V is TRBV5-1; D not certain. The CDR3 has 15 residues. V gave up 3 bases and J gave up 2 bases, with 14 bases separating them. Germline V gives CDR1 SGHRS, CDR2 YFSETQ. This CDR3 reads CASSSSWTGNYGYTF. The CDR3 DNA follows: TGCGCCAGCAGCTCTTCCTGGACGGGGAACTATGGCTACACCTTC.

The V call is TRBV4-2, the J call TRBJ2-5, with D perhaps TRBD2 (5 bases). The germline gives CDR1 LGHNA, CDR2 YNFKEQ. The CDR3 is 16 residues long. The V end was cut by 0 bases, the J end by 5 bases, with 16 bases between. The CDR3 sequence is CASSQEQNAGRETQYF. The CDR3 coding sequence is TGTGCCAGCAGCCAAGAACAGAATGCGGGTAGGGAGACCCAGTACTTC.

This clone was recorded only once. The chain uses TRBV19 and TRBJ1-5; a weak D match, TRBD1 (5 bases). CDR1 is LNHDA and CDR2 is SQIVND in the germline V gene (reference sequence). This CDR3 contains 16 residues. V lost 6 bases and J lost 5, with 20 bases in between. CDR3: CASSLQGQGVYQPQHF. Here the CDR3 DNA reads TGTGCCAGTAGCCTCCAAGGGCAGGGCGTTTATCAGCCCCAGCATTTT.

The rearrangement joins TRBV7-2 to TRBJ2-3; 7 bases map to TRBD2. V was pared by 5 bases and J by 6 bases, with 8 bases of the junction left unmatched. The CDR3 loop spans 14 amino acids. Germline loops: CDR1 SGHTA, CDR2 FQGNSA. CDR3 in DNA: TGTGCCAGCAGCCTTAGCGGGCCATGGGATACGCAGTATTTT. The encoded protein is CASSLSGPWDTQYF. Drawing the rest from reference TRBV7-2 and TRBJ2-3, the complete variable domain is GAGVSQSPSNKVTEKGKDVELRCDPISGHTALYWYRQSLGQGLEFLIYFQGNSAPDKSGLPSDRFSAERTGGSVSTLTIQRTQQEDSAVYLCASSLSGPWDTQYFGPGTRLTVL.

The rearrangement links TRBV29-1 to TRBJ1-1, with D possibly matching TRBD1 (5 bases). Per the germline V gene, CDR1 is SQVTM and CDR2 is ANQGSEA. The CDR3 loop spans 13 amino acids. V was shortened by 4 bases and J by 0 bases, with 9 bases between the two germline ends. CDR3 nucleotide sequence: TGCAGCGTTGTTGTCAGGGTGAACACTGAAGCTTTCTTT. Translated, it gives CSVVVRVNTEAFF.

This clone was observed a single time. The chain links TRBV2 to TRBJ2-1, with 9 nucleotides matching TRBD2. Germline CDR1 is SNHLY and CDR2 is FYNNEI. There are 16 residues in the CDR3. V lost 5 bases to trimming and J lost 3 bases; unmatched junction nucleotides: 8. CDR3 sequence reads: CASSPPGLADYNEQFF. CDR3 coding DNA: TGTGCCAGCAGTCCACCGGGACTAGCAGACTACAATGAGCAGTTCTTC. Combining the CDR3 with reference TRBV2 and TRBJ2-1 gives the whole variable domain EPEVTQTPSHQVTQMGQEVILRCVPISNHLYFYWYRQILGQKVEFLVSFYNNEISEKSEIFDDQFSVERPDGSNFTLKIRSTKLEDSAMYFCASSPPGLADYNEQFFGPGTRLTVL.

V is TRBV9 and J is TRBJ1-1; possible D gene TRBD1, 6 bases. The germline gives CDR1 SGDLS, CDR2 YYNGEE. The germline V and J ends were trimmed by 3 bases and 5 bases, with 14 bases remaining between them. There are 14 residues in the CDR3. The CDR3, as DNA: TGTGCCAGCAGCGCAGCACAGGGAAAGACTGAAGCTTTCTTT. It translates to CASSAAQGKTEAFF. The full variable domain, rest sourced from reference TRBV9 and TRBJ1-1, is DSGVTQTPKHLITATGQRVTLRCSPRSGDLSVYWYQQSLDQGLQFLIQYYNGEERAKGNILERFSAQQFPDLHSELNLSSLELGDSALYFCASSAAQGKTEAFFGQGTRLTVV.

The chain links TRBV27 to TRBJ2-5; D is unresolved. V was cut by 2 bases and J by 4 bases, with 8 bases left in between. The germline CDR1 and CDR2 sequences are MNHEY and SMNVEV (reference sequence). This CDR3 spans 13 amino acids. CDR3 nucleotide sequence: TGTGCCAGCAGTTTACTTGGCGGAGAGACCCAGTACTTC. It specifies CASSLLGGETQYF.

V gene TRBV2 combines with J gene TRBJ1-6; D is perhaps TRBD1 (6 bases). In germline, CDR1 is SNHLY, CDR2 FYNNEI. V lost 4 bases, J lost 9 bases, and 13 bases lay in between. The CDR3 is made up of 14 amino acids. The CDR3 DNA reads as TGTGCCAGCAGTGTCGAGGGGGAGAGTTCACCCCTCCACTTT. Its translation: CASSVEGESSPLHF.

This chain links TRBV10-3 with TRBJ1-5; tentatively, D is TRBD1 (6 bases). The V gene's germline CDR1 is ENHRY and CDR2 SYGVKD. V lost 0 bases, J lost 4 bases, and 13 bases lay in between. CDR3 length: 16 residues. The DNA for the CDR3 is TGTGCCATCAGTGAGTCGAGGCCAGGGGTTAATCAGCCCCAGCATTTT. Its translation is CAISESRPGVNQPQHF.

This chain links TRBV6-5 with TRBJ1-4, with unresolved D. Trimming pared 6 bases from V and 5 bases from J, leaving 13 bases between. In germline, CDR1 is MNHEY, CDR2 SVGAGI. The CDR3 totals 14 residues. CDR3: CASSLSFGNEKLFF. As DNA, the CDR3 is TGTGCCAGCAGCCTATCCTTCGGGAATGAAAAACTGTTTTTT.

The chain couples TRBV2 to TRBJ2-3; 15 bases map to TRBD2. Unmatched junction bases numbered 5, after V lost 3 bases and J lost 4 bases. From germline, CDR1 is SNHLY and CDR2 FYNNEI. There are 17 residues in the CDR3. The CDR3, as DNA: TGTGCCAGCAGTGACAAGGGACTAGCGGGGGGAGCAGATACGCAGTATTTT. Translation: CASSDKGLAGGADTQYF.

CDR3 region: CASSPDRDQPQHF. As DNA, the CDR3 is TGTGCCAGCAGCCCCGACAGGGATCAGCCCCAGCATTTT. The chain employs TRBV7-6 and TRBJ1-5; 7 nucleotides align to TRBD1. J gave up 5 bases and V 5 bases, and 3 bases lay outside the gene matches. The germline V gene encodes CDR1 SGHVS and CDR2 FNYEAQ. This CDR3 contains 13 residues.

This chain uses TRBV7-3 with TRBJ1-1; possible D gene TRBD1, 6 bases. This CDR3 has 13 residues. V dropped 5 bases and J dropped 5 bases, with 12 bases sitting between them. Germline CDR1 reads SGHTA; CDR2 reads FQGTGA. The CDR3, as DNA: TGTGCCAGCAGCCCACAGGGAAGGACTGAAGCTTTCTTT. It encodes CASSPQGRTEAFF.

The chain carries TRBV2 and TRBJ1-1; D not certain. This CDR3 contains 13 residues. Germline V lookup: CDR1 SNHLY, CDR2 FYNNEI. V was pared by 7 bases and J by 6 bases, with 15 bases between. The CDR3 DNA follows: TGTGCCAGCACAATATGGATGGGCCCTGAAGCTTTCTTT. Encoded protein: CASTIWMGPEAFF.

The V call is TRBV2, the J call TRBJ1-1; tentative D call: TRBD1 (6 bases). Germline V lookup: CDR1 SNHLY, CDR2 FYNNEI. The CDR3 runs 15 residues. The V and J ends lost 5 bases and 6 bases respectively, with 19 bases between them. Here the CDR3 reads CASSPRGGGFPEAFF. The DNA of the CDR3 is TGTGCCAGCAGTCCCCGCGGCGGGGGCTTCCCTGAAGCTTTCTTT.

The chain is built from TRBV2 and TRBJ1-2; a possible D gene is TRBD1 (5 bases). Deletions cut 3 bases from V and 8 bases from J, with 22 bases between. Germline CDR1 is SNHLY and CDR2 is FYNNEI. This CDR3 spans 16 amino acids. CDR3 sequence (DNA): TGTGCCAGCAGTGAGGAGGGGTTGGGGTCGAGCGGAGGCTACACCTTC. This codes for CASSEEGLGSSGGYTF.

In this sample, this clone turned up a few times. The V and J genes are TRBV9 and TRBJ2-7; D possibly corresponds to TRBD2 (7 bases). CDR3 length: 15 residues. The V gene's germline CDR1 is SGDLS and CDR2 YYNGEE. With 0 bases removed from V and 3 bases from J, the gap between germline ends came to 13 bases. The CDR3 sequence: CASSVAAGAHYEQYF. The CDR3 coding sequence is TGTGCCAGCAGCGTAGCGGCGGGGGCTCACTACGAGCAGTACTTC.

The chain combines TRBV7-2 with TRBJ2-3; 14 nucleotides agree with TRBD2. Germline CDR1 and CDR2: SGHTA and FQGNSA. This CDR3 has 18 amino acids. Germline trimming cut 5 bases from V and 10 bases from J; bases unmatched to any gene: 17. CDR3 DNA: TGTGCCAGCAGCATGACACCGGGACTAGCGGGGGCCGGAGGCTCGCAGTATTTT. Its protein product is CASSMTPGLAGAGGSQYF.

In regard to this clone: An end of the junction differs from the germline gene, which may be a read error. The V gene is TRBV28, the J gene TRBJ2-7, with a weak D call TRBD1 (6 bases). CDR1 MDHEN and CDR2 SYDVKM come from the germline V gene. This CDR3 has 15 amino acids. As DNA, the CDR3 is TGTGCCAGCAGTTTCAGGGGTCAAACCTCCCACGAGCAGTACTTC. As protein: CASSFRGQTSHEQYF.

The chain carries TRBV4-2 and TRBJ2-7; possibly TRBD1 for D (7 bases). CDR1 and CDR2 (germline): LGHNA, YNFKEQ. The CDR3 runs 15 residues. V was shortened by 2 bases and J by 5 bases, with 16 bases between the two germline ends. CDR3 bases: TGTGCCAGCAGCCAACCAGGGGGGAGATCGGACGAGCAGTACTTC. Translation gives CASSQPGGRSDEQYF.

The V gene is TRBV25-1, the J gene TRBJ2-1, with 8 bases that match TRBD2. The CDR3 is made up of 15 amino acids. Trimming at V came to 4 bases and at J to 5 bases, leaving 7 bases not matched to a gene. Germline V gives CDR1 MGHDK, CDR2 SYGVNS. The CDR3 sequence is CASSATGGPHNEQFF. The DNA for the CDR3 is TGTGCCAGCAGTGCAACGGGGGGGCCACACAATGAGCAGTTCTTC.

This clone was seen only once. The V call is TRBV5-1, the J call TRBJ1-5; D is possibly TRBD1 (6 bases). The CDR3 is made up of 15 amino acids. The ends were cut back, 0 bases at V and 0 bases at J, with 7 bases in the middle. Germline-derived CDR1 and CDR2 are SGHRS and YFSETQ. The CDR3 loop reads CASSLAGDSNQPQHF. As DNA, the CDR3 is TGCGCCAGCAGCTTGGCAGGGGATAGCAATCAGCCCCAGCATTTT. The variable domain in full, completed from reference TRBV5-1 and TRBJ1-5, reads KAGVTQTPRYLIKTRGQQVTLSCSPISGHRSVSWYQQTPGQGLQFLFEYFSETQRNKGNFPGRFSGRQFSNSRSEMNVSTLELGDSALYLCASSLAGDSNQPQHFGDGTRLSIL.

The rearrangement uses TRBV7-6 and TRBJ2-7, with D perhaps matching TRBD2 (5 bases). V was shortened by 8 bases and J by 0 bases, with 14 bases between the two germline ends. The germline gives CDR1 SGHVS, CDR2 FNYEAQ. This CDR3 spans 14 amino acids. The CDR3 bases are TGTGCCAGCGGTCGAGGGCCGGGCTCCTACGAGCAGTACTTC. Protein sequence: CASGRGPGSYEQYF.

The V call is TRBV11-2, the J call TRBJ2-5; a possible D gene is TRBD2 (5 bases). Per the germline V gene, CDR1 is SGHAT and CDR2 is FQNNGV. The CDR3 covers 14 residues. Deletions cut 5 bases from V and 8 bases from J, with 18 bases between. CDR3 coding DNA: TGTGCCAGCAGCCCCCGTAGGATTCGGGAAACCCAGTACTTC. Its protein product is CASSPRRIRETQYF.

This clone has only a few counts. The CDR3 bases are TGTGCCAGCAGCCAAAAGACTAGCGGGGGGGCAAGCACCGGGGAGCTGTTTTTT. Its translation: CASSQKTSGGASTGELFF. This chain links TRBV4-2 with TRBJ2-2; TRBD2 matches 14 bases. CDR3 length: 18 residues. Trimming removed 2 bases from V and 4 bases from J; junction bases left unmatched: 6. From germline, CDR1 is LGHNA and CDR2 YNFKEQ.